The 9 T cell receptor beta chains presented below share a single source sample, sequenced in a study of cytomegalovirus exposure and HLA in healthy donors. The PCR used 60 Vbeta and 13 Jbeta primers. The assay was immunoSEQ multiplex PCR, and TCRdb's table has in-frame clones only and misses some. Of over 250,000 clones in the sample, around 65% are singletons; the top ten hold about 2.2%. The sequencing input was PBMCs. Receptors originate from a female donor in good health and CMV-seronegative.

The chain uses TRBV28 and TRBJ2-3, with 9 bases aligning to TRBD1. V lost 2 bases to trimming and J lost 6 bases; unmatched junction nucleotides: 9. The CDR3 has 16 residues. The germline V gene has CDR1 MDHEN and CDR2 SYDVKM. The CDR3 bases are TGTGCCAGCAGTTTAGACCGGGACAGGGTTGCGGATACGCAGTATTTT. This encodes CASSLDRDRVADTQYF.

The V and J genes are TRBV5-1 and TRBJ1-1; 7 nucleotides agree with TRBD1. CDR3 size: 13 residues. J gave up 11 bases and V 0 bases, and 7 bases lay outside the gene matches. Germline values: CDR1 SGHRS, CDR2 YFSETQ. The CDR3, as DNA: TGCGCCAGCAGCTTGGTGGGACAGTCGTCGGCTTTCTTT. Its translation: CASSLVGQSSAFF.

The chain has TRBV5-1 and TRBJ2-5; 10 nucleotides match TRBD2. The J call is doubtful: the DNA matches TRBJ2-7 better. The CDR3 is made up of 15 amino acids. The germline V gene has CDR1 SGHRS and CDR2 YFSETQ. The CDR3 bases are TGCGCCAGCAGCTTGTATCTAGCGGGAGACTACGAGCAGTACTTC. Amino acids: CASSLYLAGDYEQYF.

The V gene is TRBV4-1, the J gene TRBJ2-1, with D perhaps TRBD1 (6 bases). The CDR3 is 14 amino acids. The ends were cut back, 1 base at V and 9 bases at J, with 13 bases in the middle. Germline V gives CDR1 MGHRA, CDR2 YSYEKL. CDR3 in DNA: TGCGCCAGCAGCCAAGGGGGGCTAAATGGTGAGCAGTTCTTC. The encoded protein is CASSQGGLNGEQFF.

The chain is built from TRBV28 and TRBJ1-1; 9 bases align to TRBD1. The CDR3 runs to 14 residues. Per germline, CDR1 MDHEN and CDR2 SYDVKM. J lost 10 bases, V lost 4 bases, and 10 bases had no gene match. CDR3 in DNA: TGTGCCAGCAGTTCGGGACAGGGCCCCGGGGGAGCTTTCTTT. Amino acids: CASSSGQGPGGAFF.

The chain links TRBV6-5 to TRBJ1-2; perhaps TRBD1 as D (5 bases). The CDR3 runs to 12 residues. CDR1 and CDR2 from the germline V gene are MNHEY and SVGAGI. V lost 6 bases, J lost 1 base, and 6 bases lay in between. CDR3 in DNA: TGTGCCAGCAGACAGGTTAACTATGGCTACACCTTC. This encodes CASRQVNYGYTF.

This sequence joins TRBV5-1 and TRBJ1-2, with TRBD1 matching over 12 bases. Germline V gives CDR1 SGHRS, CDR2 YFSETQ. The length of the CDR3 is 20 residues. The V gene end was trimmed by 4 bases and the J gene end by 3 bases; junction bases not matched to a gene: 19. CDR3 loop: CASSPRPSGTGGGRYYGYTF. The DNA for the CDR3 is TGCGCCAGCAGCCCCCGACCATCCGGGACAGGGGGCGGGAGATACTATGGCTACACCTTC. Drawing the rest from reference TRBV5-1 and TRBJ1-2, the complete variable domain is KAGVTQTPRYLIKTRGQQVTLSCSPISGHRSVSWYQQTPGQGLQFLFEYFSETQRNKGNFPGRFSGRQFSNSRSEMNVSTLELGDSALYLCASSPRPSGTGGGRYYGYTFGSGTRLTVV.

This clone has a single count. The V gene is TRBV4-1, the J gene TRBJ2-5; TRBD2 matches 8 bases. V lost 0 bases and J lost 3; bases outside the gene matches: 6. Germline V gives CDR1 MGHRA, CDR2 YSYEKL. CDR3 length: 16 amino acids. CDR3 sequence reads: CASSQDPGGGKETQYF. CDR3 in DNA: TGCGCCAGCAGCCAAGATCCCGGCGGGGGGAAAGAGACCCAGTACTTC.

This chain uses TRBV19 with TRBJ2-1; possible D gene TRBD2, 6 bases. This CDR3 has 18 amino acids. Germline CDR1 and CDR2: LNHDA and SQIVND (reference sequence). The V and J ends lost 0 bases and 5 bases respectively, with 20 bases between them. The chain's CDR3 is CASSIDSLLAPRDNEQFF. The CDR3 coding sequence is TGTGCCAGTAGTATAGATAGCCTTCTAGCGCCCAGGGACAATGAGCAGTTCTTC.